These 2 T cell receptor beta chains originate from one sample sequenced in a study of blood T cell repertoires in COVID-19. Repertoires were generated with immunoSEQ multiplex PCR, while TCRdb's copy carries only in-frame clones and drops some. The sample shows tens of thousands of clones, roughly 80% of them seen only once. The sample consisted of peripheral blood. The receptors originated from a human donor in a cohort sampled during active COVID-19.

This clone was observed a few times. The chain employs TRBV27 and TRBJ1-2; D is ambiguous. The CDR3 totals 14 residues. V was shortened by 2 bases and J by 1 base, with 8 bases between the two germline ends. From germline, CDR1 is MNHEY and CDR2 SMNVEV (reference sequence). CDR3 bases: TGTGCCAGCAGTTTAAAGAGGGTTAACTATGGCTACACCTTC. It translates to CASSLKRVNYGYTF.

The chain employs TRBV7-2 and TRBJ2-3, with D unclear. Looked up from germline, CDR1 is SGHTA and CDR2 is FQGNSA. The germline V and J ends were trimmed by 5 bases and 6 bases, with 18 bases remaining between them. CDR3 length: 15 residues. The CDR3 here is CASSPIMEPGDTQYF. The CDR3 DNA is TGTGCCAGCAGCCCAATAATGGAACCCGGGGATACGCAGTATTTT.